This TCR beta chain was profiled in a study of Ad26.COV2.S vaccination and SARS-CoV-2 variants. As for this clone: Its specificity is not known.

Study results and limitations: The TCR breadth and depth analyses may have produced an underestimate of total T cell responses.

The treatment denotes: around 19 received Ad26.COV2.S at low or high dose, single or two shots; 5 received placebo; per-sample allocation not given. The samples were gathered on day 63 after the first injection of vaccine or placebo. Spike of the Wuhan-strain SARS-CoV-2 was expressed by an Ad26 vector, which formed the vaccine. Profiling relied on immunoSEQ multiplex PCR, and the TCRdb table lists in-frame clones only, not all of them. The repertoire holds about 350,000 clones, with less than 90% as singletons. V lost 6 bases to trimming and J lost 4 bases; unmatched junction nucleotides: 9. CDR1 MNHEY and CDR2 SVGEGT come from the germline V gene. This CDR3 contains 15 residues.

V usage is TRBV6-2 or TRBV6-3 and J usage is TRBJ1-5, with 7 bases identical to TRBD1. This clonotype was obtained from a person aged 18-60 years who received the Ad26.COV2.S COVID-19 vaccine or a placebo. Material: peripheral blood, obtained in a trial of Ad26.COV2.S vaccine versus placebo. The CDR3 DNA reads TGTGCCAGCAGCCGCACAGGGGCGGTGAATCAGCCCCAGCATTTT. This sequence encodes CASSRTGAVNQPQHF.